This passage covers 26 T cell receptor beta chains from one sample sequenced in a study of blood T cell repertoires in COVID-19 (dated by TCRdb to about 2020). Libraries were built with the immunoSEQ multiplex PCR assay. The table comes from immuneACCESS by way of TCRdb, which keeps in-frame sequences with V and J called. Part of the clones is missing from these tables; in studies checked, under half for an unresolved V gene and the rest for unknown reasons. A total of about 270,000 clones appear in this sample, 89% of them only once. The ten largest make up roughly 2.3% of the sample. The source material was peripheral blood. The receptors come from a middle-aged man with acute or convalescent COVID-19.

V and J are TRBV10-3 and TRBJ2-6; D unclear. CDR1 and CDR2 from the germline V gene are ENHRY and SYGVKD. The V end was cut by 2 bases, the J end by 0 bases, with 8 bases between. This CDR3 contains 16 residues. DNA for the CDR3: TGTGCCATCAGTGAGGTTCCGGGCTCTGGGGCCAACGTCCTGACTTTC. Encoded protein: CAISEVPGSGANVLTF.

The chain joins TRBV18 to TRBJ1-5; D possibly corresponds to TRBD1 (6 bases). The CDR3 totals 14 residues. V lost 3 bases to trimming and J lost 3 bases, with 9 bases between them. Per germline, CDR1 KGHSH and CDR2 LQKENI. This CDR3 is CASSPGTYNQPQHF. The DNA for the CDR3 is TGTGCCAGCTCACCCGGGACATACAATCAGCCCCAGCATTTT.

The V call is TRBV3-1 (or the pseudogene TRBV3-2), the J call TRBJ1-3, with D uncertain. CDR1 is LGHDT, CDR2 YNNKEL, per germline (reference sequence). V was pared by 6 bases and J by 0 bases, with 18 bases between. The CDR3 is 17 residues long. Here the CDR3 reads CASSEGGWQLSGNTIYF. The CDR3 DNA follows: TGTGCCAGCAGTGAGGGAGGGTGGCAGCTCTCTGGAAACACCATATATTTT.

The chain couples TRBV5-1 to TRBJ2-7; D is undetermined. Germline CDR1 SGHRS, CDR2 YFSETQ. The CDR3 contains 13 residues. V was pared by 0 bases and J by 3 bases, with 7 bases between. CDR3 region: CASSLASFYEQYF. The CDR3 DNA sequence: TGCGCCAGCAGCTTGGCGAGCTTCTACGAGCAGTACTTC.

The CDR3 sequence is CASSPPRGRLGEQYF. The CDR3 DNA sequence: TGTGCCAGCAGCCCCCCCAGGGGGCGGTTAGGCGAGCAGTACTTC. The rearrangement uses TRBV5-4 and TRBJ2-7; 8 positions match TRBD1. Per the germline V gene, CDR1 is SGHNT and CDR2 is YYREEE (reference sequence). J was trimmed by 6 bases and V by 4 bases; bases with no gene match: 12. CDR3 length equals 15 residues.

CDR3 loop: CASLWGQGSQETQYF. The CDR3 DNA sequence: TGTGCCAGCCTATGGGGGCAGGGGTCTCAAGAGACCCAGTACTTC. The J gene is TRBJ2-5, the V gene TRBV5-5; D possibly corresponds to TRBD1 (6 bases). Between the trimmed V and J ends, which lost 7 bases and 2 bases, there was a span of 18 bases. Germline lookup yields CDR1 SGHKS and CDR2 YYEKEE (reference sequence). The CDR3 has 15 amino acids.

The genes are TRBV5-1 and TRBJ2-7, with 10 bases identical to TRBD1. The CDR3 has 15 residues. Germline-derived CDR1 and CDR2 are SGHRS and YFSETQ. V shed 5 bases and J 3 bases; nucleotides not matched to a gene: 8. CDR3 bases: TGCGCCAGCAGGTGGGGGACAGGGGCCTTCTACGAGCAGTACTTC. As protein: CASRWGTGAFYEQYF.

The chain joins TRBV10-2 to TRBJ2-2; no reliable D call. The CDR3 extends over 12 amino acids. CDR1 is WSHSY and CDR2 is SAAADI in the germline V gene. Between the trimmed V and J ends, which lost 8 bases and 13 bases, there was a span of 17 bases. CDR3 nucleotides: TGCGCCAGCTTTCCTTCCTCGTACGGGCTGTTTTTT. Protein sequence: CASFPSSYGLFF.

The chain is built from TRBV19 and TRBJ1-1, with D unresolved. From germline, CDR1 is LNHDA and CDR2 SQIVND (reference sequence). Trimming shortened V by 3 bases and J by 1 base, and 6 bases separated the two germline ends. The CDR3 loop spans 13 amino acids. This chain's CDR3 is CASSIGENTEAFF. The CDR3 DNA reads TGTGCCAGTAGTATTGGAGAGAACACTGAAGCTTTCTTT. The variable domain in full, completed from reference TRBV19 and TRBJ1-1, reads DGGITQSPKYLFRKEGQNVTLSCEQNLNHDAMYWYRQDPGQGLRLIYYSQIVNDFQKGDIAEGYSVSREKKESFPLTVTSAQKNPTAFYLCASSIGENTEAFFGQGTRLTVV.

CDR3 amino acids: CASSPLNPGEEAFF. The CDR3 DNA reads TGCGCCAGCAGCCCGCTGAACCCGGGGGAGGAAGCTTTCTTT. The J gene is TRBJ1-1, the V gene TRBV5-1; possibly TRBD1 for D (5 bases). The V and J ends lost 4 bases and 8 bases respectively, with 18 bases between them. From germline, CDR1 is SGHRS and CDR2 YFSETQ. The CDR3 totals 14 residues.

The chain employs TRBV12-3 or TRBV12-4 and TRBJ2-4; D gene uncertain. This CDR3 comprises 12 residues. Trimming pared 9 bases from V and 4 bases from J, leaving 10 bases between. The DNA for the CDR3 is TGTGCCAGTGCCACTTTAAAAAACATTCAGTACTTC. Amino acids: CASATLKNIQYF.

Written as DNA, the CDR3 is TGTGCCAGCACCCCCGGGGGGGATCAGCCCCAGCATTTT. Protein product: CASTPGGDQPQHF. V and J are TRBV12-3 or TRBV12-4 and TRBJ1-5; D may be TRBD1 (5 bases). CDR3 length: 13 amino acids. Trimming pared 7 bases from V and 5 bases from J, leaving 12 bases between.

The chain uses TRBV27 and TRBJ2-5; D gene uncertain. The CDR3 runs 12 residues. Germline-derived CDR1 and CDR2 are MNHEY and SMNVEV (reference sequence). V shed 6 bases and J shed 2 bases, with 7 bases lying between them. Here the CDR3 DNA reads TGTGCCAGCAGAAGACATCAAGAGACCCAGTACTTC. Residues: CASRRHQETQYF.

V gene TRBV29-1 combines with J gene TRBJ2-4, with TRBD2 as a possible D gene (5 bases). Trimming pared 6 bases from V and 1 base from J, leaving 13 bases between. This CDR3 region has 14 residues. Germline CDR1 SQVTM, CDR2 ANQGSEA. The chain's CDR3 is CSVRSGIAKNIQYF. The CDR3 coding sequence is TGCAGCGTAAGGTCGGGGATCGCCAAAAACATTCAGTACTTC.

This rearrangement joins TRBV5-1 to TRBJ2-7, with TRBD2 identical over 9 bases. The CDR3 is made up of 14 amino acids. Per the germline V gene, CDR1 is SGHRS and CDR2 is YFSETQ. V shed 6 bases and J 5 bases; nucleotides not matched to a gene: 9. The CDR3 DNA is TGCGCCAGCACCGTCGGCGGGGGGGCCCACGAGCAGTACTTC. Translated: CASTVGGGAHEQYF. Full variable domain (outside the CDR3, taken from reference TRBV5-1 and TRBJ2-7): KAGVTQTPRYLIKTRGQQVTLSCSPISGHRSVSWYQQTPGQGLQFLFEYFSETQRNKGNFPGRFSGRQFSNSRSEMNVSTLELGDSALYLCASTVGGGAHEQYFGPGTRLTVT.

The rearrangement links TRBV3-1 (or the pseudogene TRBV3-2) to TRBJ1-5; a weak D match, TRBD1 (5 bases). V lost 0 bases, J lost 2 bases, and 11 bases lay in between. Germline values: CDR1 LGHDT, CDR2 YNNKEL (reference sequence). The CDR3 spans 16 residues. In nucleotides, the CDR3 is TGTGCCAGCAGCCAAGACGGCAGGGTTGGCAATCAGCCCCAGCATTTT. Encoded protein: CASSQDGRVGNQPQHF.

The V and J genes are TRBV7-9 and TRBJ2-1; TRBD2 might be the D (7 bases). Trimming removed 0 bases at V and 2 bases at J, with 8 bases between. CDR3 size: 15 residues. Germline lookup yields CDR1 SEHNR and CDR2 FQNEAQ (reference sequence). The CDR3 region has the DNA TGTGCCAGCAGCTTAGCGGGGGGGCCCTACAATGAGCAGTTCTTC. Translated: CASSLAGGPYNEQFF.

V and J are TRBV29-1 and TRBJ1-5; D perhaps matches TRBD1 (5 bases). The ends were cut back, 0 bases at V and 5 bases at J, with 8 bases in the middle. The CDR3 contains 13 residues. The V gene's germline CDR1 is SQVTM and CDR2 ANQGSEA. CDR3 loop: CSVEEGVHQPQHF. The DNA of the CDR3 is TGCAGCGTTGAAGAAGGGGTTCATCAGCCCCAGCATTTT.

This chain joins TRBV5-1 and TRBJ1-4; D gene uncertain. This CDR3 comprises 16 residues. V was shortened by 0 bases and J by 0 bases, with 9 bases between the two germline ends. Germline CDR1 SGHRS, CDR2 YFSETQ. The CDR3 loop reads CASSLGQSATNEKLFF. The CDR3 region has the DNA TGCGCCAGCAGCTTGGGCCAGTCTGCAACTAATGAAAAACTGTTTTTT.

The chain carries TRBV10-3 and TRBJ2-2; TRBD2 might be the D (6 bases). Germline V gene lookup returns CDR1 ENHRY and CDR2 SYGVKD. V lost 6 bases, J lost 7 bases, and 15 bases lay in between. The CDR3 spans 14 residues. CDR3 DNA: TGTGCCATCAGGGGGGGTTCCGGGAACGGGGAGCTGTTTTTT. Translation: CAIRGGSGNGELFF.

This chain joins TRBV30 and TRBJ1-4; D is possibly TRBD1 (6 bases). The CDR3 extends over 11 amino acids. V lost 5 bases, J lost 10 bases, and 11 bases lay in between. Germline V gives CDR1 GTSNPN, CDR2 SVGIG (reference sequence). This CDR3 reads CAWQGKGKLFF. CDR3 bases: TGTGCCTGGCAGGGGAAGGGAAAACTGTTTTTT.

The CDR3 reads CASTGGRAQYF. CDR3 bases: TGTGCCAGCACCGGGGGGAGGGCCCAGTACTTC. This chain uses TRBV6-5 with TRBJ2-5, with 7 bases lining up with TRBD2. CDR1 and CDR2 from the germline V gene are MNHEY and SVGAGI. The V gene end was trimmed by 7 bases and the J gene end by 9 bases; junction bases not matched to a gene: 5. This CDR3 contains 11 residues.

The CDR3 region is CASSLEPGLYNEQFF. The CDR3 DNA reads TGCGCCAGCAGCTTGGAACCGGGACTCTACAATGAGCAGTTCTTC. This rearrangement joins TRBV5-1 to TRBJ2-1; tentatively, D is TRBD2 (6 bases). The ends were cut back, 0 bases at V and 3 bases at J, with 10 bases in the middle. Germline CDR1 and CDR2: SGHRS and YFSETQ. The CDR3 covers 15 residues.

The chain employs TRBV19 and TRBJ2-7; D may be TRBD2 (5 bases). This CDR3 spans 14 amino acids. CDR1 and CDR2 from the germline V gene are LNHDA and SQIVND (reference sequence). V lost 1 base and J lost 5, with 12 bases in between. The CDR3 sequence is CASSIVAGRHEQYF. The CDR3 DNA sequence: TGTGCCAGTAGTATAGTGGCGGGTCGCCACGAGCAGTACTTC.

The chain has TRBV5-4 and TRBJ2-3, with TRBD1 matching over 9 bases. CDR1 and CDR2 (germline): SGHNT, YYREEE (reference sequence). J lost 6 bases, V lost 4 bases, and 9 bases had no gene match. The CDR3 length is 15 residues. The CDR3 sequence: CASSTPTGGEDTQYF. CDR3 coding DNA: TGTGCCAGCAGCACCCCGACAGGGGGAGAGGATACGCAGTATTTT.

This clone was seen a single time. CDR3 nucleotide sequence: TGCGCCAGCAGCATCGGACAGGGGTCAGATACGCAGTATTTT. Protein product: CASSIGQGSDTQYF. The V gene is TRBV5-1, the J gene TRBJ2-3; TRBD1 matches 9 bases. The V gene's germline CDR1 is SGHRS and CDR2 YFSETQ. This CDR3 spans 14 amino acids. J lost 4 bases, V lost 4 bases, and 4 bases had no gene match.